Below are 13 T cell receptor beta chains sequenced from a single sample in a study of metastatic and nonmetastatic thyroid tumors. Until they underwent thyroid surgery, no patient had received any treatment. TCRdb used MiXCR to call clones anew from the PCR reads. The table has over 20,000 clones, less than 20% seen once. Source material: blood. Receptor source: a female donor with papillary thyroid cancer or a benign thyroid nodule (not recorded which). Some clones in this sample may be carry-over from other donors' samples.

Written as DNA, the CDR3 is TGTGCCAGCAGCCAAACGTGGAACGAGCAGTACTTC. Translating gives CASSQTWNEQYF. This chain connects TRBV7-6 to TRBJ2-7; D is unclear. Trimming removed 5 bases at V and 5 bases at J, with 10 bases between. The CDR3 runs 12 residues. The germline CDR1 and CDR2 sequences are SGHVS and FNYEAQ.

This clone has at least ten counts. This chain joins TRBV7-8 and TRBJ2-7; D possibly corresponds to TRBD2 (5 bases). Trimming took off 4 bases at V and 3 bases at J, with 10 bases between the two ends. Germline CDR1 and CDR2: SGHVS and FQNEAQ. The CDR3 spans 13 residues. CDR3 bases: TGTGCCAGCAGCTCACTAGAATTCTACGAGCAGTACTTC. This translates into CASSSLEFYEQYF.

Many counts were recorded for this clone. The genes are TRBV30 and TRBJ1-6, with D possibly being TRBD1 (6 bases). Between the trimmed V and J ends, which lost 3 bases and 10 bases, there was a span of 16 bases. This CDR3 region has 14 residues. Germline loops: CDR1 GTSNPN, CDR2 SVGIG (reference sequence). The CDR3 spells CAWSLTGLDSPLHF. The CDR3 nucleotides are TGTGCCTGGAGCCTAACAGGGCTTGACTCACCCCTCCACTTT.

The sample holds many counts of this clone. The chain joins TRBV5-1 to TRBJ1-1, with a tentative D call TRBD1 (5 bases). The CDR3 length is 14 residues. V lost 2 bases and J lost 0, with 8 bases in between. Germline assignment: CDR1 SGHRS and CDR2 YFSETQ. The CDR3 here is CASSFGGVNTEAFF. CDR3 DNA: TGCGCCAGCAGCTTTGGGGGGGTGAACACTGAAGCTTTCTTT. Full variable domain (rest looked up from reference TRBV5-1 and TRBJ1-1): KAGVTQTPRYLIKTRGQQVTLSCSPISGHRSVSWYQQTPGQGLQFLFEYFSETQRNKGNFPGRFSGRQFSNSRSEMNVSTLELGDSALYLCASSFGGVNTEAFFGQGTRLTVV.

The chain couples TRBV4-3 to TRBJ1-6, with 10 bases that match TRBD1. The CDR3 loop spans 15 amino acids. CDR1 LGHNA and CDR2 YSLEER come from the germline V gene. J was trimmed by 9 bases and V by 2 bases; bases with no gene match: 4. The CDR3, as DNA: TGCGCCAGCAGCCAATCCGGGACAGGGGTTTCACCCCTCCACTTT. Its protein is CASSQSGTGVSPLHF.

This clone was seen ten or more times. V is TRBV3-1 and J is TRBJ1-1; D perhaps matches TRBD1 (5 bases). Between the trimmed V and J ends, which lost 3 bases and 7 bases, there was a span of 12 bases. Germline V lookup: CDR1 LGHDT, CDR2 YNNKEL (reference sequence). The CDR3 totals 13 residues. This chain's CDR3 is CASSHPDSLEAFF. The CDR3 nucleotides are TGTGCCAGCAGCCACCCCGACAGCCTTGAAGCTTTCTTT.

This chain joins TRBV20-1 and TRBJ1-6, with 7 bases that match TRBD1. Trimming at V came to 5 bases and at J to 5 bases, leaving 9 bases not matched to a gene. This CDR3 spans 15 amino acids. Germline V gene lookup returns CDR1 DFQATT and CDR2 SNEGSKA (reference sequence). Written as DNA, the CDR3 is TGCAGTGCTCTCAAATCGGGACAGAATAATTCACCCCTCCACTTT. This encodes CSALKSGQNNSPLHF.

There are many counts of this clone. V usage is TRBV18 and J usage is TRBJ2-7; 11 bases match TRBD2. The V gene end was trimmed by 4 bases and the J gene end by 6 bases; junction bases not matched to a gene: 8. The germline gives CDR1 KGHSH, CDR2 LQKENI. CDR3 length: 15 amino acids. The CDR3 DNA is TGTGCCAGCTCACGCCAATCCGGGACTAGCGGCGAGCAGTACTTC. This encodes CASSRQSGTSGEQYF.

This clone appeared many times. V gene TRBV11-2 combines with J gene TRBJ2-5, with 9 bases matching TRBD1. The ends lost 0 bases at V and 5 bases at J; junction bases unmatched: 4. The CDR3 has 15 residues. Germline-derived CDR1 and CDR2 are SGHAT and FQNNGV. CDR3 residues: CASSLDGTGYETQYF. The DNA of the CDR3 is TGTGCCAGCAGCTTAGACGGGACAGGGTACGAGACCCAGTACTTC.

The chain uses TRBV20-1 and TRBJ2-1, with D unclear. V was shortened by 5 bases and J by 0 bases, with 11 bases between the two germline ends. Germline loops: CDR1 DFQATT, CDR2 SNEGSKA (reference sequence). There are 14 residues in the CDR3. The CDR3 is CSAEGLSSYNEQFF. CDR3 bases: TGCAGTGCTGAAGGATTGAGCTCCTACAATGAGCAGTTCTTC.

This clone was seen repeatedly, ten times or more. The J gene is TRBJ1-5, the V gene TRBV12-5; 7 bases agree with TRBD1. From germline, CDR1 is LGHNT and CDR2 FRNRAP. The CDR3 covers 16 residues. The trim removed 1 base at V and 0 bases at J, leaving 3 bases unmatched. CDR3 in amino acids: CASGLDTGVSNQPQHF. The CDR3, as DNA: TGTGCTAGTGGTTTGGACACAGGGGTTAGCAATCAGCCCCAGCATTTT.

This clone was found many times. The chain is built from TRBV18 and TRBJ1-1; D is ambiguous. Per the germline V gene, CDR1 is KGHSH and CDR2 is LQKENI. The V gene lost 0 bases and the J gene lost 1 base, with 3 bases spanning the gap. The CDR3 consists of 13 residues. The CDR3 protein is CASSPPENTEAFF. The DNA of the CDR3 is TGTGCCAGCTCACCACCCGAGAACACTGAAGCTTTCTTT. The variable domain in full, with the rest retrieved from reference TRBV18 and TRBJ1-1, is NAGVMQNPRHLVRRRGQEARLRCSPMKGHSHVYWYRQLPEEGLKFMVYLQKENIIDESGMPKERFSAEFPKEGPSILRIQQVVRGDSAAYFCASSPPENTEAFFGQGTRLTVV.

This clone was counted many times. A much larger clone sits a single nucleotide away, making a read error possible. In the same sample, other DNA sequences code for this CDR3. Here the CDR3 reads CASRSTNPYEQYF. The CDR3 region has the DNA TGTGCTAGCAGATCGACTAATCCCTACGAGCAGTACTTC. The rearrangement joins TRBV6-2 or TRBV6-3 to TRBJ2-7; D might be TRBD2 (5 bases). Germline V CDR1 and CDR2: MNHEY, SVGEGT. The length of the CDR3 is 13 residues.